This entry features one TCR beta chain sequence. The data stem from a study of blood T cell repertoires in COVID-19. CDR1 and CDR2 (germline): LGHNA, YNFKEQ. V dropped 3 bases and J dropped 4 bases, with 13 bases sitting between them. The CDR3 covers 14 residues. Individuals aged about 18 to 89 years were recruited from approximately 24 US areas. Measured with immunoSEQ multiplex PCR; TCRdb has only the in-frame clones, and not every one. The table lists hundreds of thousands of clones, nearly 90% of them singletons, with less than 15% in the top ten. The sequenced sample consisted of PBMCs or T cells enriched from blood (not recorded which). The sequence was obtained from a man aged 30 to 45 who had been exposed to COVID-19. The chain combines TRBV4-2 with TRBJ2-7, with a weak D call TRBD2 (6 bases). CDR3 nucleotide sequence: TGTGCCAGCAGCCACGGGGGTACTAGATACGAGCAGTACTTC. This codes for CASSHGGTRYEQYF.